Below are 32 T cell receptor beta chains sequenced from a single sample in a study of Graves' ophthalmopathy and Graves' hyperthyroidism. Amplified TCR beta CDR3 regions were obtained using RNA transcripts as template. RT-PCR was first run with HTBI primers, then multiplex PCR in a second round. TCRdb passed the multiplex PCR reads through MiXCR, listing each CDR3 protein once. The sample carries about 340,000 distinct CDR3 sequences, roughly a sixth recorded once. The sample consisted of peripheral blood. The receptor set was obtained from an adult man with Graves' ophthalmopathy.

This clonotype was seen at least ten times. V usage is TRBV20-1 and J usage is TRBJ2-7; 10 nucleotides align to TRBD2. Germline assignment: CDR1 DFQATT and CDR2 SNEGSKA (reference sequence). With 6 bases clipped from V and 4 bases from J, the junction kept 12 bases outside the gene matches. The CDR3 length is 15 residues. The CDR3 DNA is TGCAGTGCCGACCCAGCTAGCGGGAGTCTATACGAGCAGTACTTC. Translated, it gives CSADPASGSLYEQYF.

This clonotype was detected ten times or more. This chain connects TRBV4-3 to TRBJ1-1; D is uncertain. V lost 1 base to trimming and J lost 4 bases, with 7 bases between them. The CDR3 totals 13 residues. Germline lookup yields CDR1 LGHNA and CDR2 YSLEER. CDR3 DNA: TGCGCCAGCAGCCAAGTAGAAGGCACTGAAGCTTTCTTT. As protein: CASSQVEGTEAFF.

In this sample, this clonotype turned up many times. The rearrangement links TRBV28 to TRBJ1-5, with D unresolved. Trimming removed 6 bases from V and 1 base from J, with 19 bases in between. The CDR3 is made up of 17 amino acids. The germline CDR1 and CDR2 sequences are MDHEN and SYDVKM. The CDR3 nucleotides are TGTGCCAGCAGCCACCAACCAGACATTGTGAGCAATCAGCCCCAGCATTTT. Translation: CASSHQPDIVSNQPQHF.

Ten or more counts support this clonotype. The rearrangement links TRBV7-6 to TRBJ2-7; D unclear. The CDR3 covers 15 residues. Germline assignment: CDR1 SGHVS and CDR2 FNYEAQ. V dropped 5 bases and J dropped 0 bases, with 14 bases sitting between them. This CDR3 is CASSLMHGFSYEQYF. The CDR3, as DNA: TGTGCCAGCAGCCTGATGCACGGGTTCTCCTACGAGCAGTACTTC. The full variable domain, completed using reference TRBV7-6 and TRBJ2-7, is GAGVSQSPRYKVTKRGQDVALRCDPISGHVSLYWYRQALGQGPEFLTYFNYEAQQDKSGLPNDRFSAERPEGSISTLTIQRTEQRDSAMYRCASSLMHGFSYEQYFGPGTRLTVT.

The V call is TRBV5-1, the J call TRBJ1-2, with 7 bases lining up with TRBD1. This CDR3 spans 14 amino acids. The germline V gene encodes CDR1 SGHRS and CDR2 YFSETQ. V gave up 1 base and J gave up 6 bases; unmatched junction bases: 6. The CDR3 coding sequence is TGCGCCAGCAGCTTGAGAGGACAGGCGAATGGCTACACCTTC. Amino acid sequence: CASSLRGQANGYTF.

The gene calls are TRBV28 and TRBJ1-1; no reliable D call. V gave up 7 bases and J gave up 2 bases, with 8 bases separating them. The CDR3 extends over 12 amino acids. CDR1 is MDHEN and CDR2 is SYDVKM in the germline V gene. As DNA, the CDR3 is TGTGCCAGCAATTACCGTAACACTGAAGCTTTCTTT. Translation gives CASNYRNTEAFF.

This clonotype was counted many times. This chain uses TRBV7-9 with TRBJ2-5; 7 nucleotides agree with TRBD2. Germline V gives CDR1 SEHNR, CDR2 FQNEAQ (reference sequence). The CDR3 length is 16 residues. The ends lost 5 bases at V and 4 bases at J; junction bases unmatched: 13. The CDR3 sequence is CASSPVVAGEAETQYF. The CDR3 coding sequence is TGTGCCAGCAGCCCTGTTGTGGCGGGAGAGGCAGAGACCCAGTACTTC.

This clonotype came up many times. The gene calls are TRBV10-3 and TRBJ2-2, with TRBD2 matching over 9 bases. V shed 7 bases and J 2 bases; nucleotides not matched to a gene: 5. This CDR3 has 15 residues. CDR1 ENHRY and CDR2 SYGVKD come from the germline V gene. The CDR3, as DNA: TGTGCCATCATGCCTAGCGGGATAAACACCGGGGAGCTGTTTTTT. This encodes CAIMPSGINTGELFF.

The V gene is TRBV20-1, the J gene TRBJ2-5; 14 nucleotides agree with TRBD2. CDR1 and CDR2 (germline): DFQATT, SNEGSKA (reference sequence). V trimming: 4 bases; J trimming: 4 bases; junction bases outside the gene matches: 5. The CDR3 length is 15 residues. This CDR3 is CSAMRGLAGVETQYF. CDR3 in DNA: TGCAGTGCTATGCGGGGACTAGCGGGAGTAGAGACCCAGTACTTC.

The sample holds many counts of this clonotype. V usage is TRBV6-2 or TRBV6-3 and J usage is TRBJ2-7, with D possibly called TRBD1 or TRBD2 (6 bases each). The germline gives CDR1 MNHEY, CDR2 SVGEGT. The CDR3 contains 15 residues. The V and J ends lost 2 bases and 5 bases respectively, with 16 bases between them. CDR3 coding DNA: TGTGCCAGCAGTTACGCGGGACAACTCCCCCACGAGCAGTACTTC. This sequence encodes CASSYAGQLPHEQYF.

This clonotype was counted at least ten times. This sequence joins TRBV6-5 and TRBJ2-7; TRBD2 is a possible D gene (7 bases). The V end lost 4 bases, the J end lost 6 bases, and 10 bases lay between the germline ends. The germline V gene has CDR1 MNHEY and CDR2 SVGAGI. CDR3 length: 12 residues. The CDR3 here is CASSSGGAEQYF. The CDR3 bases are TGTGCCAGCAGTTCGGGGGGCGCCGAGCAGTACTTC.

The sample holds many counts of this clonotype. CDR3 amino acids: CASSYVQGVTGELFF. CDR3 nucleotides: TGTGCCAGCAGTTACGTACAGGGGGTTACCGGGGAGCTGTTTTTT. V and J are TRBV6-5 and TRBJ2-2, with 8 positions matching TRBD1. CDR3 length equals 15 residues. Trimming cost V 2 bases and J 5 bases; bases outside gene matches: 4. The germline CDR1 and CDR2 sequences are MNHEY and SVGAGI.

This clonotype was detected ten times or more. The chain joins TRBV6-5 to TRBJ1-2, with TRBD1 as a possible D gene (6 bases). The CDR3 length is 12 residues. Trimming shortened V by 5 bases and J by 7 bases, and 11 bases separated the two germline ends. Germline V gene data show CDR1 as MNHEY and CDR2 as SVGAGI. CDR3 in DNA: TGTGCCAGCAGTAGGGACACTTTTGGCTACACCTTC. Its translation is CASSRDTFGYTF.

This clonotype was recorded at least ten times. The chain employs TRBV15 and TRBJ1-2; D not resolved. The CDR3 is made up of 12 amino acids. The germline V and J ends were trimmed by 5 bases and 3 bases, with 7 bases remaining between them. Germline CDR1 and CDR2: LNHNV and YYDKDF (reference sequence). The CDR3 DNA follows: TGTGCCACCAGCGCTCTAGACTATGGCTACACCTTC. This gives the protein CATSALDYGYTF.

The table lists this clonotype with many counts. The chain links TRBV4-1 to TRBJ2-2, with D possibly being TRBD2 (5 bases). This CDR3 is built from 18 residues. V was pared by 1 base and J by 4 bases, with 19 bases between. The germline V gene has CDR1 MGHRA and CDR2 YSYEKL. CDR3 bases: TGCGCCAGCAGCCAAGTGAGACTAAAAAGTCTGGCCACCGGGGAGCTGTTTTTT. It translates to CASSQVRLKSLATGELFF.

This clonotype was picked up many times. The chain carries TRBV11-2 and TRBJ1-2; maybe TRBD1 (5 bases). Looked up from germline, CDR1 is SGHAT and CDR2 is FQNNGV. The CDR3 is made up of 16 amino acids. Trimming left V 6 bases short and J 8 bases short, with 25 bases between. CDR3 DNA: TGTGCCAGCAGTCTACGCCCGGGACCTTTTTCTCCGGGCTACACCTTC. This gives the protein CASSLRPGPFSPGYTF.

This clonotype was detected ten times or more. The chain joins TRBV29-1 to TRBJ2-1, with 7 nucleotides matching TRBD2. V lost 5 bases to trimming and J lost 2 bases; unmatched junction nucleotides: 3. The germline V gene has CDR1 SQVTM and CDR2 ANQGSEA. The CDR3 spans 13 residues. CDR3 in amino acids: CSVLAGAYNEQFF. The CDR3 DNA is TGCAGCGTTTTGGCGGGGGCCTACAATGAGCAGTTCTTC.

The CDR3: CASSMGQGLSPLHF. CDR3 coding DNA: TGTGCCAGCAGTATGGGACAGGGCCTTTCACCCCTCCACTTT. V is TRBV6-1 and J is TRBJ1-6, with 9 nucleotides matching TRBD1. J lost 9 bases, V lost 5 bases, and 5 bases had no gene match. The germline V gene encodes CDR1 MNHNS and CDR2 SASEGT. The CDR3 has 14 amino acids.

This clonotype came up many times. The V gene is TRBV4-1, the J gene TRBJ1-5, with TRBD1 matching over 7 bases. This CDR3 region has 14 residues. The germline gives CDR1 MGHRA, CDR2 YSYEKL. V shed 1 base, J shed 5 bases, and the junction held 2 bases outside the gene matches. CDR3 nucleotides: TGCGCCAGCAGCCAAGCAGGGGGTGATCAGCCCCAGCATTTT. This gives the protein CASSQAGGDQPQHF.

Comments on this clonotype: A much larger clone is a single base away; this may be a read error. This chain uses TRBV6-2 or TRBV6-3 with TRBJ2-7; 11 nucleotides line up with TRBD1. The V segment lost 10 bases and the J segment 0 bases; nucleotides outside the gene matches: 2. The length of the CDR3 is 13 residues. CDR1 is MNHEY and CDR2 is SVGEGT in the germline V gene. The CDR3 DNA is TGTGCCACCGGACAGGGGGCCTCCTACGAGCAGTACTTC. Amino acid sequence: CATGQGASYEQYF.

This clonotype was counted once. The V and J genes are TRBV3-1 and TRBJ2-5; 7 nucleotides agree with TRBD2. Germline values: CDR1 LGHDT, CDR2 YNNKEL (reference sequence). There are 16 residues in the CDR3. With 2 bases clipped from V and 5 bases from J, the junction kept 11 bases outside the gene matches. The CDR3 region is CASSQKNGRSVETQYF. CDR3 nucleotide sequence: TGTGCCAGCAGCCAAAAAAACGGGAGGAGCGTGGAGACCCAGTACTTC.

This clonotype appeared many times. This chain connects TRBV5-1 to TRBJ2-7, with D possibly TRBD1 on 6 matching bases. The germline V gene has CDR1 SGHRS and CDR2 YFSETQ. The CDR3 has 11 amino acids. Between the trimmed V and J ends, which lost 5 bases and 7 bases, there was a span of 10 bases. The CDR3 DNA reads as TGCGCCAGCAGGAAGGGGGATGAGCAGTACTTC. It is translated as CASRKGDEQYF.

At least ten counts were recorded for this clonotype. The chain uses TRBV12-3 or TRBV12-4 and TRBJ1-2, with D maybe TRBD1 (6 bases). V lost 2 bases and J 0 bases, leaving 16 bases between the germline ends. The CDR3 spans 17 residues. The CDR3 nucleotides are TGTGCCAGCAGTTTACTAGGGGGAAGCAGGGCTAACTATGGCTACACCTTC. As protein: CASSLLGGSRANYGYTF.

Many counts were recorded for this clonotype. The chain employs TRBV4-1 and TRBJ2-2, with D possibly being TRBD2 (5 bases). The CDR3 runs to 16 residues. The V end lost 4 bases, the J end lost 0 bases, and 12 bases lay between the germline ends. The germline gives CDR1 MGHRA, CDR2 YSYEKL. CDR3 nucleotides: TGCGCCAGCAGCCCCGAAGGACTGGCGAACACCGGGGAGCTGTTTTTT. Translated: CASSPEGLANTGELFF.

This clonotype appeared many times. The gene calls are TRBV12-3 or TRBV12-4 and TRBJ2-5; D ambiguous. This CDR3 spans 11 amino acids. V lost 2 bases to trimming and J lost 5 bases, with 3 bases between them. In DNA, the CDR3 is TGTGCCAGCAGTTTACGGGAGACCCAGTACTTC. Translated: CASSLRETQYF.

This clonotype was picked up one time. Possible read error: a much larger clone is one base away. This chain connects TRBV3-1 to TRBJ1-1, with a possible D match to TRBD1 (5 bases). The germline CDR1 and CDR2 sequences are LGHDT and YNNKEL (reference sequence). This CDR3 region has 15 residues. In DNA form, the CDR3 reads TGTGTCAGCAGCCGGGGACGGACCATGAACACTGAAGCTTTCTTT. Residues: CVSSRGRTMNTEAFF.

This clonotype was seen many times. The rearrangement uses TRBV19 and TRBJ1-5; weak D call: TRBD1 (5 bases). Trimming pared 4 bases from V and 0 bases from J, leaving 7 bases between. Per the germline V gene, CDR1 is LNHDA and CDR2 is SQIVND (reference sequence). This CDR3 has 14 residues. CDR3: CASSTGTSNQPQHF. The CDR3 bases are TGTGCCAGTAGTACAGGGACTAGCAATCAGCCCCAGCATTTT.

This clonotype was seen ten or more times. The chain links TRBV5-1 to TRBJ1-1; 10 nucleotides match TRBD1. After removal of 3 bases from V and 4 bases from J, the junction contained 6 bases not matched to a gene. The CDR3 runs to 15 residues. Germline CDR1 SGHRS, CDR2 YFSETQ. This chain's CDR3 is CASSWGTGEVTEAFF. The CDR3 DNA follows: TGCGCCAGCAGCTGGGGGACAGGGGAAGTCACTGAAGCTTTCTTT.

In its sample, this clonotype was seen many times. The chain has TRBV6-5 and TRBJ1-1, with 9 bases that match TRBD1. J gave up 2 bases and V 2 bases, and 6 bases lay outside the gene matches. CDR1 MNHEY and CDR2 SVGAGI come from the germline V gene. The CDR3 extends over 16 amino acids. Here the CDR3 DNA reads TGTGCCAGCAGTTACCGGAGGGACAGGGTAAACACTGAAGCTTTCTTT. Translating it yields CASSYRRDRVNTEAFF.

Ten or more counts support this clonotype. The chain carries TRBV19 and TRBJ1-5; no firm D call. This CDR3 is built from 15 residues. Trimming left V 5 bases short and J 5 bases short, with 16 bases between. In germline, CDR1 is LNHDA, CDR2 SQIVND (reference sequence). CDR3 sequence reads: CASSPAGGLDQPQHF. CDR3 nucleotides: TGTGCCAGTAGTCCCGCGGGAGGGCTCGATCAGCCCCAGCATTTT.

For this clonotype: Being one base from a much bigger clone, this may be a read error. This chain joins TRBV9 and TRBJ2-7; 10 bases are shared with TRBD2. In germline, CDR1 is SGDLS, CDR2 YYNGEE. This CDR3 contains 15 residues. The CDR3 nucleotides are TGTGTCAGCAGCGTACAAGCGGGAGGGCCCTACGAGCGGTACTTC. The encoded protein is CVSSVQAGGPYERYF.

This clonotype showed up many times. This rearrangement joins TRBV11-2 to TRBJ1-2; D uncertain. CDR1 and CDR2 (germline): SGHAT, FQNNGV. V was pared by 4 bases and J by 3 bases, with 9 bases between. The CDR3 spans 13 residues. The CDR3 region has the DNA TGTGCCAGCAGCTCCCCCCTCGACTATGGCTACACCTTC. This codes for CASSSPLDYGYTF. Full variable domain (rest looked up from reference TRBV11-2 and TRBJ1-2): EAGVAQSPRYKIIEKRQSVAFWCNPISGHATLYWYQQILGQGPKLLIQFQNNGVVDDSQLPKDRFSAERLKGVDSTLKIQPAKLEDSAVYLCASSSPLDYGYTFGSGTRLTVV.